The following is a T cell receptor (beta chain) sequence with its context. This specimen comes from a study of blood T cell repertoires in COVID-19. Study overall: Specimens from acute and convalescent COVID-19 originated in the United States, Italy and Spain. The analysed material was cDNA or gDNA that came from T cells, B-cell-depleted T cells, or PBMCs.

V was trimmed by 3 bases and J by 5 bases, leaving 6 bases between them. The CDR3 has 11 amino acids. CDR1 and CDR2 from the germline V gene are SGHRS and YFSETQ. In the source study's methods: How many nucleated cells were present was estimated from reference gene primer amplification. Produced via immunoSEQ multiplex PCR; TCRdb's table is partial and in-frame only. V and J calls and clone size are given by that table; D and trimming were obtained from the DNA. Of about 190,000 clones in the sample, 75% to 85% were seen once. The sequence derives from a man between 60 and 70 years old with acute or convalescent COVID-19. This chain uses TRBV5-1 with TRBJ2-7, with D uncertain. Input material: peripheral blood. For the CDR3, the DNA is TGCGCCAGCAGCTCAGGTAACGAGCAGTACTTC. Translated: CASSSGNEQYF. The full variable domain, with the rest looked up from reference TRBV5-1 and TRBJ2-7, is KAGVTQTPRYLIKTRGQQVTLSCSPISGHRSVSWYQQTPGQGLQFLFEYFSETQRNKGNFPGRFSGRQFSNSRSEMNVSTLELGDSALYLCASSSGNEQYFGPGTRLTVT.